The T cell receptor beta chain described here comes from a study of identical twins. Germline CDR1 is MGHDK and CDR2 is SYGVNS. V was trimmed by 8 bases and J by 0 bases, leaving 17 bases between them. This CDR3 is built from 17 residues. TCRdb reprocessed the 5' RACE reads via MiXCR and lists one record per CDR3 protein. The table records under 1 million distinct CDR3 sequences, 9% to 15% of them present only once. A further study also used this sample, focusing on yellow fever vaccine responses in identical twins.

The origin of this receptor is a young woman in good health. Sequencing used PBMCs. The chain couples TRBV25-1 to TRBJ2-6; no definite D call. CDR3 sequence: CASQPPRAPSGANVLTF. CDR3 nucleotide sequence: TGTGCCAGCCAACCACCCCGGGCCCCCTCTGGGGCCAACGTCCTGACTTTC.